The clone carrying this T cell receptor (beta chain) was detected ten times or more. Its cognate antigen is unknown. The source of the sample is a study of Graves' ophthalmopathy and Graves' hyperthyroidism. For repertoire sequencing, the TCR beta CDR3 regions were amplified from RNA transcripts. First-round RT-PCR used HTBI primers; second-round multiplex PCR followed. Using its own MiXCR run on the multiplex PCR reads, TCRdb lists one record per CDR3 protein. The sample lists approximately 1.2 million distinct CDR3 sequences; roughly two fifths were seen once. Excluded were patients with other autoimmune diseases, uncontrolled infections, pregnancy or lactation. Serum thyroxine and TRAb, along with clinical symptoms, thyroid ultrasound and orbital computed tomography, were what diagnosis relied on. Whole-study results and caveats: Built on 13 signatures, a model told ophthalmopathy apart from stable hyperthyroidism with about 90% sensitivity and around 80% specificity. Most expanded clonotypes from thyroid (those above 0.001 frequency) were also found in blood.

The CDR3 totals 14 residues. Germline CDR1 is SGHTA and CDR2 is FQGNSA. Trimming shortened V by 3 bases and J by 7 bases, and 10 bases separated the two germline ends. The rearrangement links TRBV7-2 to TRBJ1-6; D possibly corresponds to TRBD1 (5 bases). The TCR comes from an adult man with Graves' hyperthyroidism. The sample taken for sequencing was peripheral blood or thyroid tissue (not recorded which). CDR3 loop: CASSFYRDNSPLHF. CDR3 DNA sequence: TGTGCCAGCAGCTTTTACCGGGACAATTCACCCCTCCACTTT.